The 6 T cell receptor beta chains given below trace back to one sample, sequenced in a study of post-analysis software for immune sequencing data. Libraries were made from TCR beta cDNA, and they carried unique molecular identifiers. TCRdb recomputed calls from the PCR reads with MiXCR, one row per CDR3 protein. The data contain roughly 180,000 distinct CDR3 sequences, 25% to 35% of them singletons. Antigens of these TCRs are unknown. Whole-study results and caveats: Four to six TRBV segments (TRBV5-6, TRBV5-1 and TRBV20-1 among them) occurred more frequently in patients than in controls.

Sample: blood. All receptors come from a girl aged 5 to 17 with multiple sclerosis.

This clonotype appeared many times. The rearrangement links TRBV2 to TRBJ2-7, with unresolved D. V was clipped by 7 bases and J by 3 bases, with 7 bases between them. The germline V gene encodes CDR1 SNHLY and CDR2 FYNNEI. The CDR3 runs 11 residues. The CDR3 bases are TGTGCCAGCACCCTCATCTACGAGCAGTACTTC. Amino acids: CASTLIYEQYF.

Worth noting for this clonotype: One end of the junction does not line up with germline, which may come from a read error. The chain uses TRBV4-1 and TRBJ2-5, with no clear D. The CDR3 loop spans 14 amino acids. The germline V gene has CDR1 MGHRA and CDR2 YSYEKL. CDR3 nucleotide sequence: TGCGCCGGCAGCCAAGTATTAGCTGAAGAGACCCAGTACTTC. Residues: CAGSQVLAEETQYF.

This clonotype was recorded at least ten times. V is TRBV4-1 and J is TRBJ2-7; possibly TRBD1 or TRBD2 for D (5 bases each). The CDR3 covers 17 residues. Trimming stripped 1 base from V and 6 bases from J, with 22 bases between. The germline CDR1 and CDR2 sequences are MGHRA and YSYEKL. The CDR3 DNA follows: TGCGCCAGCAGCCAAGTCGGAGCCGGGACCATCGACGGCGAGCAGTACTTC. This translates into CASSQVGAGTIDGEQYF.

About this clonotype itself: A much bigger clone sits one base away, suggesting this may be a read error. J is TRBJ2-1 and V is TRBV20-1; tentatively, D is TRBD1 or TRBD2 (6 bases each). Trimming stripped 6 bases from V and 13 bases from J, with 22 bases between. CDR1 and CDR2 (germline): DFQATT, SNEGSKA (reference sequence). This CDR3 spans 13 amino acids. DNA of the CDR3: TGCAGTGCGGTCCGTGGGGGGCAAGAGACCCAGTTCTTC. It specifies CSAVRGGQETQFF.

The CDR3: CASRVGTGGSGYTF. Here the CDR3 DNA reads TGTGCCAGCAGAGTGGGGACAGGGGGTTCTGGCTACACCTTC. The V gene is TRBV27, the J gene TRBJ1-2; TRBD1 agrees at 11 bases. The CDR3 covers 14 residues. J gave up 7 bases and V 6 bases, and 7 bases lay outside the gene matches. Germline loops: CDR1 MNHEY, CDR2 SMNVEV (reference sequence).

Details on this clonotype: Being one base from a much bigger clone, this may be a read error. The chain joins TRBV12-3 or TRBV12-4 to TRBJ2-3, with D perhaps TRBD1 or TRBD2 (5 bases each). The CDR3 consists of 16 residues. The CDR3 DNA reads TGTACCAGCACACCCCAAAGGGACCCCCGGTCAGATACGCAGTATTTT. Translating gives CTSTPQRDPRSDTQYF.